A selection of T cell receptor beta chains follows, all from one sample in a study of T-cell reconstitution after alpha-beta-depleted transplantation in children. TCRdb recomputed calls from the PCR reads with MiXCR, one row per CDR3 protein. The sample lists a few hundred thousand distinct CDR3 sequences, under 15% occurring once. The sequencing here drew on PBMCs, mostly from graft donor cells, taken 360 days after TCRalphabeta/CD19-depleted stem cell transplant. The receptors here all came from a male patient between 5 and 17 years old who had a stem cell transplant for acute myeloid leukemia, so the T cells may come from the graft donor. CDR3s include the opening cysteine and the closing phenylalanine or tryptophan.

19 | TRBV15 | CATSRDLGLWTRMSGELFF
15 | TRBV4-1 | CASSQGGGSSYEQYF
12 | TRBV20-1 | CSASGRGEEQYF
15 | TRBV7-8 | CASMGVAGEIYEQYF
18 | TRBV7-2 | CASSSLPWGRVNNYEQYF
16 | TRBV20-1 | CSARDPREISTDTQYF
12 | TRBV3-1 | CASRQAAGALHF
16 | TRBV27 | CASSESGRASYNEQFF
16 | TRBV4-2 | CASSQDPGALNTEAFF
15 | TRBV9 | CASSVDGLVANEQFF
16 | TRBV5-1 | CASSLLAHSSYNEQFF
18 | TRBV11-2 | CASSLVSVQRENYNEQFF
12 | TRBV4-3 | CASSQETDTQYF
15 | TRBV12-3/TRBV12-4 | CASTDEGGGGNGYTF
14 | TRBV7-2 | CASSLVRQTYEQYF
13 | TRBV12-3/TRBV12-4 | CASSSQRPNEQYF
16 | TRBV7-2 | CASSSVRREDTGELFF
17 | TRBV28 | CASSLPGLAGVTDTQYF
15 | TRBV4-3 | CASSQAPGTSGRALF
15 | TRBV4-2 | CASSQDRLTAPWAFF
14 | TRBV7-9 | CASSLEASGYEQYF
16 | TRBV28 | CASRSAGQWSSYEQYF
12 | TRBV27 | CASSFIGGELFF
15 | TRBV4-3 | CASSQGAAAYNEQFF
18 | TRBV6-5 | CASSYLQLQGARRETQYF
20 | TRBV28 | CASSQPRGLAGGPQWNEQFF
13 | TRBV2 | CASGRGTEETQYF
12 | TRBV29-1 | CSVHRVNTEAFF